The present T cell receptor (beta chain) was sequenced within a study of blood T cell repertoires in COVID-19. Grouping used clinical history reported by participants in a survey and questionnaire. The CDR3 runs to 16 residues. V lost 2 bases, J lost 1 base, and 6 bases stayed unmatched. Germline lookup yields CDR1 SGDLS and CDR2 YYNGEE. Measured with immunoSEQ multiplex PCR; TCRdb has only the in-frame clones, and not every one. The table records 300,000 to 350,000 clones, 85% to 90% of them present only once. The sequence was collected from a woman aged 18-29 years with acute COVID-19. Sequenced: PBMCs or T cells enriched from blood (not recorded which). The chain is built from TRBV9 and TRBJ1-1, with 9 bases aligning to TRBD1. The CDR3 is CASSVDRGLRNTEAFF. The CDR3 region has the DNA TGTGCCAGCAGCGTGGACAGGGGCCTCAGGAACACTGAAGCTTTCTTT.